One sample yielded the 18 T cell receptor beta chains listed below, sequenced in a study of blood T cell repertoires in COVID-19. Assay used: immunoSEQ multiplex PCR; TCRdb lists only in-frame clones, some missing. The sample yields 75,000 to 80,000 clones, about 88% seen once. The material sequenced was peripheral blood. Every receptor here comes from a man between 60 and 70 years old with COVID-19, enrolled during active disease.

The chain employs TRBV28 and TRBJ2-7; a possible D gene is TRBD2 (7 bases). The CDR3 covers 16 residues. Germline V gene lookup returns CDR1 MDHEN and CDR2 SYDVKM. The V end lost 1 base, the J end lost 5 bases, and 18 bases lay between the germline ends. CDR3 sequence: CASSLSVGGPLNEQYF. CDR3 coding DNA: TGTGCCAGCAGTTTATCGGTGGGGGGGCCTCTTAACGAGCAGTACTTC.

The chain has TRBV6-5 and TRBJ1-6, with 7 positions matching TRBD1. Germline CDR1 is MNHEY and CDR2 is SVGAGI. Germline trimming cut 6 bases from V and 9 bases from J; bases unmatched to any gene: 8. CDR3 length equals 14 residues. CDR3 DNA sequence: TGTGCCAGCAGCCTACAGGGGCGTAGTTCACCCCTCCACTTT. This translates into CASSLQGRSSPLHF.

The chain links TRBV30 to TRBJ2-2; no reliable D call. The CDR3 has 12 amino acids. Deletions cut 4 bases from V and 8 bases from J, with 11 bases between. CDR1 and CDR2 (germline): GTSNPN, SVGIG (reference sequence). This CDR3 reads CAWKSGLGELFF. In DNA form, the CDR3 reads TGTGCCTGGAAATCGGGTCTTGGGGAGCTGTTTTTT. Full variable domain (rest looked up from reference TRBV30 and TRBJ2-2): SQTIHQWPATLVQPVGSPLSLECTVEGTSNPNLYWYRQAAGRGLQLLFYSVGIGQISSEVPQNLSASRPQDRQFILSSKKLLLSDSGFYLCAWKSGLGELFFGEGSRLTVL.

This clone was seen a single time. V gene TRBV11-2 combines with J gene TRBJ1-1, with TRBD1 as a possible D gene (6 bases). The CDR3 has 15 amino acids. Germline V lookup: CDR1 SGHAT, CDR2 FQNNGV. V lost 5 bases and J lost 1, with 14 bases in between. CDR3: CASSQYGTQNTEAFF. CDR3 bases: TGTGCCAGCAGCCAATACGGGACACAGAACACTGAAGCTTTCTTT. The full variable domain, its missing parts supplied by reference TRBV11-2 and TRBJ1-1, is EAGVAQSPRYKIIEKRQSVAFWCNPISGHATLYWYQQILGQGPKLLIQFQNNGVVDDSQLPKDRFSAERLKGVDSTLKIQPAKLEDSAVYLCASSQYGTQNTEAFFGQGTRLTVV.

This chain uses TRBV25-1 with TRBJ2-1; the match to TRBD2 covers 10 bases. Germline V lookup: CDR1 MGHDK, CDR2 SYGVNS. The CDR3 has 15 residues. Trimming took 7 bases from V and 6 from J; bases not matched to a gene: 9. CDR3 sequence (DNA): TGTGCCAGCACCCCTGGGCTAGCGGGAGTCAATGAGCAGTTCTTC. Protein sequence: CASTPGLAGVNEQFF.

The genes are TRBV27 and TRBJ2-1, with a possible D match to TRBD2 (5 bases). Germline-derived CDR1 and CDR2 are MNHEY and SMNVEV (reference sequence). This CDR3 has 16 residues. V dropped 0 bases and J dropped 0 bases, with 9 bases sitting between them. The CDR3 DNA sequence: TGTGCCAGCAGTTTATCGAGCGGAAGCTCCTACAATGAGCAGTTCTTC. Encoded protein: CASSLSSGSSYNEQFF.

J is TRBJ1-2 and V is TRBV20-1; D unclear. V gave up 3 bases and J gave up 0 bases, with 11 bases separating them. The V gene's germline CDR1 is DFQATT and CDR2 SNEGSKA (reference sequence). This CDR3 region has 14 residues. The CDR3 protein is CSASHGEANYGYTF. CDR3 sequence (DNA): TGCAGTGCTAGTCACGGAGAAGCTAACTATGGCTACACCTTC.

V gene TRBV29-1 combines with J gene TRBJ2-6; 8 positions match TRBD1. CDR1 SQVTM and CDR2 ANQGSEA come from the germline V gene. The junction had 11 bases not matched to a gene; V was cut back by 6 bases and J by 4 bases. This CDR3 contains 16 residues. CDR3 sequence reads: CSVQGWTGPGANVLTF. As DNA, the CDR3 is TGCAGCGTCCAAGGCTGGACAGGGCCCGGGGCCAACGTCCTGACTTTC.

This clone was counted a single time. V usage is TRBV7-9 and J usage is TRBJ2-3; D is possibly TRBD1 (7 bases). Trimming took off 1 base at V and 1 base at J, with 12 bases between the two ends. The CDR3 loop spans 16 amino acids. The V gene's germline CDR1 is SEHNR and CDR2 FQNEAQ (reference sequence). Written as DNA, the CDR3 is TGTGCCAGCAGCTTAGTGGTCAGGGGGGGCACAGATACGCAGTATTTT. This translates into CASSLVVRGGTDTQYF.

The V call is TRBV7-3, the J call TRBJ2-1; TRBD1 aligns across 8 bases. In germline, CDR1 is SGHTA, CDR2 FQGTGA. This CDR3 comprises 15 residues. V was pared by 3 bases and J by 4 bases, with 5 bases of the junction left unmatched. Here the CDR3 DNA reads TGTGCCAGCAGCTTCTGGACAGGGAAATACAATGAGCAGTTCTTC. Protein sequence: CASSFWTGKYNEQFF.

In DNA form, the CDR3 reads TGTGCCAGCATTAGGGGACAGATGAACACCGGGGAGCTGTTTTTT. Encoded protein: CASIRGQMNTGELFF. The J gene is TRBJ2-2, the V gene TRBV2; the match to TRBD1 covers 7 bases. The CDR3 sequence is 15 residues long. Germline assignment: CDR1 SNHLY and CDR2 FYNNEI. V was pared by 7 bases and J by 1 base, with 6 bases of the junction left unmatched.

The V and J genes are TRBV15 and TRBJ2-2; the D is unclear. The V and J ends lost 8 bases and 2 bases respectively, with 9 bases between them. This CDR3 has 13 residues. The germline V gene encodes CDR1 LNHNV and CDR2 YYDKDF (reference sequence). The CDR3 sequence is CATAELNTGELFF. DNA of the CDR3: TGTGCCACCGCTGAACTAAACACCGGGGAGCTGTTTTTT.

The chain links TRBV11-3 to TRBJ1-2, with D hard to call. CDR1 is SGHNT, CDR2 YENEEA, per germline. Deletions cut 3 bases from V and 5 bases from J, with 13 bases between. The CDR3 is made up of 14 amino acids. The CDR3: CASSFRELRYGYTF. In nucleotides, the CDR3 is TGTGCCAGCAGCTTCCGGGAGTTGAGGTATGGCTACACCTTC.

The rearrangement uses TRBV6-5 and TRBJ1-5, with D maybe TRBD1 (5 bases). Germline-derived CDR1 and CDR2 are MNHEY and SVGAGI. The CDR3 covers 13 residues. The CDR3 coding sequence is TGTGCTCACCGCGACAGCTTCAATCAGCCCCAGCATTTT. Encoded protein: CAHRDSFNQPQHF.

V usage is TRBV24-1 and J usage is TRBJ1-5; D is perhaps TRBD1 (6 bases). The CDR3 covers 13 residues. Germline CDR1 KGHDR, CDR2 SFDVKD. Trimming took off 6 bases at V and 9 bases at J, with 14 bases between the two ends. The CDR3 loop reads CATSLVLGGPQHF. The CDR3 DNA reads as TGTGCCACCAGTCTGGTCCTAGGGGGGCCCCAGCATTTT.

V is TRBV18 and J is TRBJ1-3; 9 bases align to TRBD1. The CDR3 sequence is 16 residues long. Per the germline V gene, CDR1 is KGHSH and CDR2 is LQKENI. V lost 3 bases, J lost 4 bases, and 7 bases stayed unmatched. CDR3 in amino acids: CASSPQITGGGNTIYF. The CDR3, as DNA: TGTGCCAGCTCACCGCAGATTACAGGGGGCGGAAACACCATATATTTT.

The V and J genes are TRBV5-1 and TRBJ2-5; tentatively, D is TRBD2 (5 bases). CDR3 length: 13 amino acids. Between the trimmed V and J ends, which lost 3 bases and 2 bases, there was a span of 8 bases. Germline V lookup: CDR1 SGHRS, CDR2 YFSETQ. The CDR3 DNA is TGCGCCAGCAGCTCGACGGGGCAAGAGACCCAGTACTTC. Protein: CASSSTGQETQYF. The entire variable domain, with the rest obtained from reference TRBV5-1 and TRBJ2-5, is as follows: KAGVTQTPRYLIKTRGQQVTLSCSPISGHRSVSWYQQTPGQGLQFLFEYFSETQRNKGNFPGRFSGRQFSNSRSEMNVSTLELGDSALYLCASSSTGQETQYFGPGTRLLVL.

The V gene is TRBV19, the J gene TRBJ2-2, with D uncertain. V shed 5 bases and J shed 4 bases, with 8 bases lying between them. The germline gives CDR1 LNHDA, CDR2 SQIVND (reference sequence). This CDR3 spans 13 amino acids. The CDR3 DNA sequence: TGTGCCAGTAGTTGGAGTTCCACCGGGGAGCTGTTTTTT. Translating it yields CASSWSSTGELFF.